This T cell receptor (beta chain) stems from a study of blood T cell repertoires in COVID-19. Whole-study context: The United States, Italy and Spain provided the acute and convalescent COVID-19 samples. PBMCs, B-cell-depleted T cells, or T cells were the source of the cDNA or gDNA that made up the material.

Original data processing: Amplifying reference gene primers gave estimates of nucleated cell counts. Data came from immunoSEQ multiplex PCR; TCRdb stores just in-frame clones and leaves some out. V and J calls and clone size are those listed in that table; D and trimming were worked out from the DNA. The sample carries tens of thousands of clones, under 95% recorded once. V dropped 1 base and J dropped 8 bases, with 8 bases sitting between them. Germline lookup yields CDR1 MGHRA and CDR2 YSYEKL. The CDR3 is 12 residues long. The sample consisted of peripheral blood. This rearrangement joins TRBV4-1 to TRBJ1-2; D is unresolved. The receptor's source is a human donor in a cohort sampled during active COVID-19. This CDR3 is CASSQGARGYTF. The CDR3 DNA reads TGCGCCAGCAGCCAAGGAGCGCGCGGCTACACCTTC.